This TCR beta chain is from a study of regulatory T cells in long-lasting Graves disease. General study results and limits: Possibly, too few samples lowered accuracy.

Time point in this sample: newly diagnosed GD, antithyroid drugs for less than 3 months. There was RNA extracted from PBMCs, and the TCR library was made from it. Sequencing libraries for TCR beta were prepared with iRepertoire HTBI primers and Arm-PCR of CDR3 regions. Original handling: Across samples, 60 or so TRBV and about 13 TRBJ segments were found. MiXCR, applied by TCRdb to the multiplex PCR reads, yields one record per CDR3 protein. The V and J calls come from TCRdb's annotation, not from the publication. The sample lists about 450,000 distinct CDR3 sequences; approximately 14% were seen once. As for this clonotype: What it binds is not known.

Trimming removed 9 bases from V and 0 bases from J; junction bases left unmatched: 11. This CDR3 region has 17 residues. Germline CDR1 ENHRY, CDR2 SYGVKD. These data also formed part of another study, on T cells in Graves' hyperthyroidism and ophthalmopathy. As that report states: With the HTBI primer set, the TCR CDR3 went through a first round of RT-PCR.

V is TRBV10-3 and J is TRBJ1-3, with 10 bases aligning to TRBD1. The sample was peripheral blood mononuclear cells (PBMCs), taken at new diagnosis, from a patient treated with antithyroid drugs. The receptor comes from a woman aged 50 to 60 with Graves disease. The CDR3 reads CAIRGGTGDNSGNTIYF. DNA for the CDR3: TGTGCCATACGCGGTGGGACAGGGGACAACTCTGGAAACACCATATATTTT.